Below, 32 T cell receptor beta chains from the same sample are listed, as sequenced in a study of cytomegalovirus exposure and HLA in healthy donors. PCR primers comprised 60 Vbeta and 13 Jbeta primers. Measured with immunoSEQ multiplex PCR; TCRdb has only the in-frame clones, and not every one. The sample lists fewer than 200,000 clones, around 73% occurring once. Sequencing was carried out using PBMCs. The receptors here all came from a man aged 60 to 69 in good health and CMV-seronegative.

The chain has TRBV18 and TRBJ2-5, with TRBD1 identical over 9 bases. CDR1 KGHSH and CDR2 LQKENI come from the germline V gene. This CDR3 has 15 amino acids. V was pared by 6 bases and J by 3 bases, with 8 bases of the junction left unmatched. The CDR3 loop reads CASSPSTGGEETQYF. The CDR3 DNA follows: TGTGCCAGCTCCCCGTCGACAGGGGGAGAAGAGACCCAGTACTTC.

The genes are TRBV4-2 and TRBJ2-7, with D perhaps matching TRBD2 (5 bases). Trimming stripped 2 bases from V and 2 bases from J, with 10 bases between. CDR3 length: 14 amino acids. Germline V gene sequence: CDR1 LGHNA, CDR2 YNFKEQ. In DNA, the CDR3 is TGTGCCAGCAGCCAATCGGTACTAGCCTACGAGCAGTACTTC. Its protein is CASSQSVLAYEQYF.

On this clone: One end of the junction fails to match germline, which may point to a read error. This rearrangement joins TRBV19 to TRBJ1-2; 7 positions agree with TRBD1. CDR1 LNHDA and CDR2 SQIVND come from the germline V gene (reference sequence). The CDR3 extends over 13 amino acids. The CDR3 DNA follows: TGTGCCAGTAGTCCTGGACAGGACTATGGCTACCCCTTC. This translates into CASSPGQDYGYPF.

The chain combines TRBV6-5 with TRBJ1-5, with 7 positions matching TRBD1. Trimming at V came to 0 bases and at J to 7 bases, leaving 3 bases not matched to a gene. CDR3 length: 14 amino acids. The germline gives CDR1 MNHEY, CDR2 SVGAGI. The CDR3, as DNA: TGTGCCAGCAGTTACTCACAGGGGAGGCAGCCCCAGCATTTT. Translating gives CASSYSQGRQPQHF.

As DNA, the CDR3 is TGTGCCAGCAGCCAAGAGGCTAGCCCGCCATACAATGAGCAGTTCTTC. Translation: CASSQEASPPYNEQFF. The chain joins TRBV14 to TRBJ2-1; tentative D call: TRBD2 (5 bases). Germline V gene sequence: CDR1 SGHDN, CDR2 FVKESK. This CDR3 contains 16 residues. With 0 bases removed from V and 4 bases from J, the gap between germline ends came to 13 bases.

The gene calls are TRBV4-1 and TRBJ2-5; 16 bases fit TRBD2. The germline V gene encodes CDR1 MGHRA and CDR2 YSYEKL. The CDR3 sequence is 19 residues long. With V trimmed by 2 bases and J by 5 bases, 11 bases remained unmatched. CDR3 DNA: TGCGCCAGCAGCCAATGGACCGGGACTAGCGGGGGGGCAAGGGAGACCCAGTACTTC. Protein product: CASSQWTGTSGGARETQYF.

The chain recombines TRBV5-4 with TRBJ2-5, with 8 bases that match TRBD2. The CDR3 is 15 amino acids. After removal of 1 base from V and 4 bases from J, the junction contained 6 bases not matched to a gene. From germline, CDR1 is SGHNT and CDR2 YYREEE (reference sequence). The CDR3 DNA follows: TGTGCCAGCAGCTTGTCGGGACTAGAGGGAGAGACCCAGTACTTC. Translation gives CASSLSGLEGETQYF.

The chain uses TRBV10-1 and TRBJ2-7, with 9 nucleotides matching TRBD1. CDR3 length: 15 amino acids. CDR1 is WNHNN and CDR2 is SYGVQD in the germline V gene (reference sequence). Trimming removed 0 bases from V and 3 bases from J; junction bases left unmatched: 3. CDR3 in DNA: TGCGCCAGCAGTGAGTCGGGACAGGGATACTACGAGCAGTACTTC. Its protein product is CASSESGQGYYEQYF.

This chain connects TRBV5-1 to TRBJ2-3, with 10 bases aligning to TRBD2. Looked up from germline, CDR1 is SGHRS and CDR2 is YFSETQ. Trimming cost V 4 bases and J 1 base; bases outside gene matches: 0. The CDR3 has 14 residues. The CDR3 sequence is CASSGTSGTDTQYF. The CDR3, as DNA: TGCGCCAGCAGCGGGACTAGCGGCACAGATACGCAGTATTTT.

The V gene is TRBV10-3, the J gene TRBJ1-2, with TRBD1 matching 7 bases. CDR1 is ENHRY, CDR2 SYGVKD, per germline. V was clipped by 6 bases and J by 0 bases; unmatched bases: 7. CDR3 length equals 15 residues. In DNA, the CDR3 is TGTGCCATCAGACGGAGGGGACAGTCTAACTATGGCTACACCTTC. Amino acid sequence: CAIRRRGQSNYGYTF.

V usage is TRBV30 and J usage is TRBJ2-1, with 10 bases aligning to TRBD2. Germline CDR1 and CDR2: GTSNPN and SVGIG (reference sequence). This CDR3 comprises 15 residues. V trimming: 0 bases; J trimming: 7 bases; junction bases outside the gene matches: 6. The DNA of the CDR3 is TGTGCCTGGAGTGTATACGCTAGCGGGGGTAATGAGCAGTTCTTC. This gives the protein CAWSVYASGGNEQFF. Supplemented by reference TRBV30 and TRBJ2-1, the full variable domain reads SQTIHQWPATLVQPVGSPLSLECTVEGTSNPNLYWYRQAAGRGLQLLFYSVGIGQISSEVPQNLSASRPQDRQFILSSKKLLLSDSGFYLCAWSVYASGGNEQFFGPGTRLTVL.

The V call is TRBV7-9, the J call TRBJ2-1, with 8 bases matching TRBD2. V trimming: 5 bases; J trimming: 7 bases; junction bases outside the gene matches: 7. Germline V gene data show CDR1 as SEHNR and CDR2 as FQNEAQ (reference sequence). The CDR3 has 14 amino acids. The CDR3: CASSALADFNEQFF. CDR3 DNA sequence: TGTGCCAGCAGCGCACTAGCGGATTTTAATGAGCAGTTCTTC.

The rearrangement links TRBV2 to TRBJ1-1, with 9 bases lining up with TRBD1. Germline V lookup: CDR1 SNHLY, CDR2 FYNNEI. V trimming: 6 bases; J trimming: 5 bases; junction bases outside the gene matches: 10. The CDR3 length is 15 residues. For the CDR3, the DNA is TGTGCCAGCAGCCGCATGGACAGGGGAAAGACTGAAGCTTTCTTT. It translates to CASSRMDRGKTEAFF.

The chain employs TRBV28 and TRBJ2-3; 7 bases agree with TRBD1. The CDR3 is made up of 14 amino acids. Unmatched junction bases numbered 3, after V lost 6 bases and J lost 0 bases. The germline gives CDR1 MDHEN, CDR2 SYDVKM. DNA of the CDR3: TGTGCCAGCAGACTGGGACAGAGCACAGATACGCAGTATTTT. Its translation: CASRLGQSTDTQYF.

The gene calls are TRBV6-6 and TRBJ1-6; 9 nucleotides match TRBD1. The V gene's germline CDR1 is MNHNY and CDR2 SVGAGI (reference sequence). The junction had 6 bases not matched to a gene; V was cut back by 6 bases and J by 6 bases. The CDR3 loop spans 15 amino acids. This CDR3 reads CASRKRTGANSPLHF. The CDR3 DNA is TGTGCCAGCAGAAAAAGGACAGGGGCTAATTCACCCCTCCACTTT.

Note on this clone: This CDR3 is also generated by other DNA sequences in the sample. The chain links TRBV4-3 to TRBJ1-4, with a tentative D call TRBD1 (5 bases). Germline values: CDR1 LGHNA, CDR2 YSLEER. CDR3 length: 15 residues. The ends were cut back, 3 bases at V and 6 bases at J, with 14 bases in the middle. The CDR3 loop reads CASSQIGTGDEKLFF. CDR3 DNA: TGCGCCAGCAGCCAGATTGGGACGGGGGATGAAAAACTGTTTTTT.

This clone was detected a few times. The chain carries TRBV7-9 and TRBJ2-7, with D perhaps TRBD1 (5 bases). Trimming cost V 1 base and J 2 bases, with 12 bases left between them. This CDR3 is built from 15 residues. CDR1 and CDR2 (germline): SEHNR, FQNEAQ (reference sequence). The CDR3 nucleotides read TGTGCCAGCAGCTTAGGAACTCAGGGCCCCTACGAGCAGTACTTC. It is translated as CASSLGTQGPYEQYF.

This chain connects TRBV10-1 to TRBJ2-7; D may be TRBD1 (6 bases). Deletions cut 4 bases from V and 1 base from J, with 11 bases between. This CDR3 has 14 residues. From germline, CDR1 is WNHNN and CDR2 SYGVQD (reference sequence). The CDR3, as DNA: TGCGCCAGCAGTGGAGACAGGACATCCTACGAGCAGTACTTC. Its translation is CASSGDRTSYEQYF.

The rearrangement joins TRBV5-1 to TRBJ2-1; D not resolved. Per germline, CDR1 SGHRS and CDR2 YFSETQ. Trimming left V 1 base short and J 5 bases short, with 10 bases between. The CDR3 consists of 14 residues. The CDR3 protein is CASSLISRNNEQFF. CDR3 DNA sequence: TGCGCCAGCAGCTTGATCTCGAGAAACAATGAGCAGTTCTTC.

The chain recombines TRBV5-1 with TRBJ2-1, with D maybe TRBD1 (5 bases). The CDR3 extends over 15 amino acids. The germline gives CDR1 SGHRS, CDR2 YFSETQ. V was pared by 3 bases and J by 3 bases, with 13 bases between. The CDR3 reads CASSSEDRNYNEQFF. The CDR3 DNA reads TGCGCCAGCAGCTCCGAAGACAGAAACTACAATGAGCAGTTCTTC.

The chain couples TRBV6-1 to TRBJ2-5, with 9 bases matching TRBD2. This CDR3 region has 14 residues. The V gene end was trimmed by 6 bases and the J gene end by 4 bases; junction bases not matched to a gene: 6. The germline CDR1 and CDR2 sequences are MNHNS and SASEGT. The CDR3 sequence: CASSVAGVLETQYF. The CDR3 region has the DNA TGTGCCAGCAGCGTAGCGGGAGTGTTAGAGACCCAGTACTTC.

The DNA of the CDR3 is TGCGCCAGCAGCTTGGCGGGAACTAGCCCAGATACGCAGTATTTT. This gives the protein CASSLAGTSPDTQYF. V usage is TRBV5-1 and J usage is TRBJ2-3; TRBD2 might be the D (6 bases). The CDR3 has 15 amino acids. CDR1 is SGHRS and CDR2 is YFSETQ in the germline V gene. V was clipped by 0 bases and J by 4 bases, with 12 bases between them.

This CDR3 is CASSESFKYF. As DNA, the CDR3 is TGTGCCAGCAGTGAATCGTTTAAGTACTTC. The chain combines TRBV6-1 with TRBJ2-7; D gene unclear. V was pared by 2 bases and J by 11 bases, with 7 bases between. The CDR3 totals 10 residues. Germline assignment: CDR1 MNHNS and CDR2 SASEGT.

The CDR3 loop is CASSLAPGTGVGANVLTF. The CDR3 DNA is TGCGCCAGCAGCTTGGCCCCCGGGACAGGGGTTGGGGCCAACGTCCTGACTTTC. This chain links TRBV5-1 with TRBJ2-6; 10 bases agree with TRBD1. This CDR3 contains 18 residues. Trimming at V came to 0 bases and at J to 3 bases, leaving 6 bases not matched to a gene. Germline lookup yields CDR1 SGHRS and CDR2 YFSETQ. Based on the CDR3 plus reference TRBV5-1 and TRBJ2-6, the full variable domain is KAGVTQTPRYLIKTRGQQVTLSCSPISGHRSVSWYQQTPGQGLQFLFEYFSETQRNKGNFPGRFSGRQFSNSRSEMNVSTLELGDSALYLCASSLAPGTGVGANVLTFGAGSRLTVL.

The V call is TRBV5-1, the J call TRBJ2-1, with 7 bases that match TRBD1. The CDR3 has 14 amino acids. Germline-derived CDR1 and CDR2 are SGHRS and YFSETQ. V was pared by 0 bases and J by 10 bases, with 7 bases of the junction left unmatched. The CDR3 here is CASSLGDSPREQFF. The CDR3 nucleotides read TGCGCCAGCAGCTTGGGGGACAGCCCTCGGGAGCAGTTCTTC.

This clone was observed a single time. The chain uses TRBV9 and TRBJ1-1; maybe TRBD1 (6 bases). V lost 3 bases and J 7 bases, leaving 19 bases between the germline ends. The CDR3 is 15 amino acids. Looked up from germline, CDR1 is SGDLS and CDR2 is YYNGEE. The chain's CDR3 is CASSAAQERGYEAFF. DNA of the CDR3: TGTGCCAGCAGCGCAGCCCAAGAAAGGGGGTATGAAGCTTTCTTT.

The chain employs TRBV11-2 and TRBJ2-1; TRBD2 matches 7 bases. Unmatched junction bases numbered 12, after V lost 5 bases and J lost 2 bases. The CDR3 extends over 17 amino acids. The germline V gene has CDR1 SGHAT and CDR2 FQNNGV. CDR3 sequence reads: CASSSPLAREAYNEQFF. CDR3 in DNA: TGTGCCAGCAGCAGCCCACTAGCGAGGGAGGCCTACAATGAGCAGTTCTTC.

This rearrangement joins TRBV6-1 to TRBJ2-7, with D unresolved. The V gene lost 7 bases and the J gene lost 0 bases, with 13 bases spanning the gap. The germline V gene has CDR1 MNHNS and CDR2 SASEGT. The CDR3 spans 14 residues. This chain's CDR3 is CASTFQANSYEQYF. The CDR3 DNA sequence: TGTGCCAGCACGTTCCAGGCGAACTCCTACGAGCAGTACTTC.

The chain's CDR3 is CASSLSQANTEAFF. CDR3 nucleotide sequence: TGTGCCAGCAGCTTGTCACAGGCGAACACTGAAGCTTTCTTT. The rearrangement joins TRBV5-6 to TRBJ1-1; D is possibly TRBD1 (5 bases). The germline gives CDR1 SGHDT, CDR2 YYEEEE. The CDR3 loop spans 14 amino acids. V was cut by 1 base and J by 1 base, with 8 bases left in between.

The V gene is TRBV7-9, the J gene TRBJ1-6; D call uncertain. Per the germline V gene, CDR1 is SEHNR and CDR2 is FQNEAQ (reference sequence). The CDR3 consists of 14 residues. Trimming removed 5 bases from V and 6 bases from J, with 11 bases in between. The CDR3 nucleotides read TGTGCCAGCAGCCGTGAAGGGAGTAATTCACCCCTCCACTTT. It yields the protein CASSREGSNSPLHF.

This chain joins TRBV4-3 and TRBJ1-2; D is unclear. V dropped 4 bases and J dropped 8 bases, with 17 bases sitting between them. There are 14 residues in the CDR3. The germline V gene encodes CDR1 LGHNA and CDR2 YSLEER. CDR3 sequence: CASSLYTDGGGYTF. The CDR3 region has the DNA TGCGCCAGCAGCCTGTATACGGACGGAGGGGGCTACACCTTC.

The chain carries TRBV4-2 and TRBJ2-1, with 16 positions matching TRBD2. Trimming took 0 bases from V and 9 from J; bases not matched to a gene: 8. There are 18 residues in the CDR3. Germline values: CDR1 LGHNA, CDR2 YNFKEQ. CDR3 protein: CASSQEPGTSGRASEQFF. DNA of the CDR3: TGTGCCAGCAGCCAAGAGCCCGGGACTAGCGGGAGGGCCAGTGAGCAGTTCTTC.